Below are 4 T cell receptor beta chains sequenced from a single sample in a study of cytomegalovirus exposure and HLA in healthy donors. PCR primers comprised 60 Vbeta and 13 Jbeta primers. Method: immunoSEQ multiplex PCR; TCRdb's copy keeps in-frame clones and lacks some. The table includes about 94,000 clones, about 80% detected once. The sample was PBMCs. The source is a human donor in good health.

This clone has a single count. V usage is TRBV7-2 and J usage is TRBJ2-2; TRBD2 aligns across 8 bases. This CDR3 region has 15 residues. V lost 5 bases, J lost 7 bases, and 9 bases stayed unmatched. Germline V gene lookup returns CDR1 SGHTA and CDR2 FQGNSA. The CDR3 loop is CASSARGGEVGELFF. The DNA for the CDR3 is TGTGCCAGCAGCGCTCGGGGGGGGGAGGTCGGGGAGCTGTTTTTT.

J is TRBJ2-3 and V is TRBV11-2; D is possibly TRBD2 (6 bases). In germline, CDR1 is SGHAT, CDR2 FQNNGV. The CDR3 contains 14 residues. The germline V and J ends were trimmed by 6 bases and 1 base, with 11 bases remaining between them. The CDR3 sequence is CASRVPGGTDTQYF. The DNA for the CDR3 is TGTGCCAGCAGGGTACCGGGGGGCACAGATACGCAGTATTTT.

This chain connects TRBV4-2 to TRBJ2-1; 7 bases are shared with TRBD2. Germline CDR1 reads LGHNA; CDR2 reads YNFKEQ. CDR3 size: 17 residues. V shed 5 bases and J 9 bases; nucleotides not matched to a gene: 19. CDR3 loop: CASSSRLGSGLRSEQFF. The CDR3 DNA reads TGTGCCAGCAGCTCCCGGCTAGGTAGCGGGTTGCGGAGTGAGCAGTTCTTC.

This clone was counted a single time. J is TRBJ2-7 and V is TRBV9, with 12 bases lining up with TRBD2. Looked up from germline, CDR1 is SGDLS and CDR2 is YYNGEE. The CDR3 totals 16 residues. V shed 3 bases and J 2 bases; nucleotides not matched to a gene: 6. CDR3 amino acids: CASSAGLAGLAYEQYF. CDR3 in DNA: TGTGCCAGCAGCGCGGGACTAGCGGGTCTCGCCTACGAGCAGTACTTC.